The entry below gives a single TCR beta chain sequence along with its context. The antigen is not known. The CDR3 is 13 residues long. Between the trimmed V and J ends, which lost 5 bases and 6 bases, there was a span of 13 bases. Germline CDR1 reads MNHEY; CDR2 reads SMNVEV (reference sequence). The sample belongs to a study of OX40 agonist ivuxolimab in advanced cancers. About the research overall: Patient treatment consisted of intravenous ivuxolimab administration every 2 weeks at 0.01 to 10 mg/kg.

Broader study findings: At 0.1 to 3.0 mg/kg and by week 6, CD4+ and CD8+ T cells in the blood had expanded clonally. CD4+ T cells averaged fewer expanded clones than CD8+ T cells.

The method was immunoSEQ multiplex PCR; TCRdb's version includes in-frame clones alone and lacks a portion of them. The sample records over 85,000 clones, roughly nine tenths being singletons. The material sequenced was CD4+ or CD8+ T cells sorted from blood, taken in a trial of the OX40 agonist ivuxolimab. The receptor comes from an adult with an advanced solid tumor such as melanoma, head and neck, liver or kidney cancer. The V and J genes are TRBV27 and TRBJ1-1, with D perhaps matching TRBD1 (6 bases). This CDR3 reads CASSAIQGPEAFF. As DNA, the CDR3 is TGTGCCAGCAGTGCAATACAGGGCCCTGAAGCTTTCTTT.